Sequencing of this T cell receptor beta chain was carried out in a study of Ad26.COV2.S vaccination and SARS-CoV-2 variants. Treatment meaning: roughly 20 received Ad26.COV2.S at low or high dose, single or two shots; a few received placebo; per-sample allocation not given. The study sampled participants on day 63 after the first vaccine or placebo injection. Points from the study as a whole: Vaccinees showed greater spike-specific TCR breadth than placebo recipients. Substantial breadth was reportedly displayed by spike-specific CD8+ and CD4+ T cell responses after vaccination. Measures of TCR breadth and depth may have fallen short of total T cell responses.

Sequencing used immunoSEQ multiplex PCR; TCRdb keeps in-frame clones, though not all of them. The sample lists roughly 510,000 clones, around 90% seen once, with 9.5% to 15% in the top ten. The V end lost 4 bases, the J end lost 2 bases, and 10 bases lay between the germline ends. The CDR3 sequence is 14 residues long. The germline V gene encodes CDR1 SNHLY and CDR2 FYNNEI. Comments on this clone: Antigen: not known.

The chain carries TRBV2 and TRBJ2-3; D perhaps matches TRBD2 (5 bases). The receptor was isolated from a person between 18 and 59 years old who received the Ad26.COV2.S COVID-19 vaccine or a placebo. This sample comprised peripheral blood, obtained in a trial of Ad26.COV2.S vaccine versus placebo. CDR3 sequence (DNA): TGTGCCAGCAGTGCCGGGGTCCTCACAGATACGCAGTATTTT. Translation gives CASSAGVLTDTQYF.